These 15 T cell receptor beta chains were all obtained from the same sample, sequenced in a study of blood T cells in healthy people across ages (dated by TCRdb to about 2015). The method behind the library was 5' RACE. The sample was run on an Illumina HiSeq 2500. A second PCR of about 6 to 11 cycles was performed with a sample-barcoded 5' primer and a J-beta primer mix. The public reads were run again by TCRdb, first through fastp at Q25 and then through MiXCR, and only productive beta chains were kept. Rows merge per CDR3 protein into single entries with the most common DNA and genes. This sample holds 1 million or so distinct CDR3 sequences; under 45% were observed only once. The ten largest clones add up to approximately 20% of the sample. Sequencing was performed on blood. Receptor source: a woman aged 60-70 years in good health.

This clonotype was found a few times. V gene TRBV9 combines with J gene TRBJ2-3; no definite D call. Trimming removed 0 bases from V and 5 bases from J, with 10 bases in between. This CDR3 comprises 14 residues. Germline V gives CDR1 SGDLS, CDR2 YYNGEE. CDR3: CASSVAQSLDTQYF. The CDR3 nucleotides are TGTGCCAGCAGCGTAGCACAGTCGCTAGATACGCAGTATTTT.

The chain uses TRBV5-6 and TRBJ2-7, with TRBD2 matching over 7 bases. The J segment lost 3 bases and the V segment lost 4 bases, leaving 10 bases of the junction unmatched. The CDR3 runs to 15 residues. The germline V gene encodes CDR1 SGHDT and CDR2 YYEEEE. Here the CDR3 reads CASSRSPAGFYEQYF. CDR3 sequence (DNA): TGTGCCAGCAGCCGGTCACCAGCGGGGTTCTACGAGCAGTACTTC.

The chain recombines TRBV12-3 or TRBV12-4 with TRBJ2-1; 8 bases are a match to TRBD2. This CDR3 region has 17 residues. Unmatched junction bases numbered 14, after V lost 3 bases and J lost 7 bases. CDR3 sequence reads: CASSFGSAGVKKNEQFF. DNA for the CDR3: TGTGCCAGCAGTTTTGGGTCAGCGGGAGTAAAGAAGAATGAGCAGTTCTTC.

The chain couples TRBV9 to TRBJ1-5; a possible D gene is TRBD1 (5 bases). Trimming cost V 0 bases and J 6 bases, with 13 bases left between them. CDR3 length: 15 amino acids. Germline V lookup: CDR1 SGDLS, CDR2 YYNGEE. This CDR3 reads CASSVAAGSGQPQHF. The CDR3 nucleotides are TGTGCCAGCAGCGTAGCGGCAGGGTCCGGTCAGCCCCAGCATTTT.

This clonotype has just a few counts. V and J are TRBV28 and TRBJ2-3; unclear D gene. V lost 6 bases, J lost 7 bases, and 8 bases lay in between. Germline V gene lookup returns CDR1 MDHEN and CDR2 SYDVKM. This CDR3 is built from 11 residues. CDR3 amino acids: CASSDFYTQYF. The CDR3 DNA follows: TGTGCCAGCAGCGATTTCTATACGCAGTATTTT.

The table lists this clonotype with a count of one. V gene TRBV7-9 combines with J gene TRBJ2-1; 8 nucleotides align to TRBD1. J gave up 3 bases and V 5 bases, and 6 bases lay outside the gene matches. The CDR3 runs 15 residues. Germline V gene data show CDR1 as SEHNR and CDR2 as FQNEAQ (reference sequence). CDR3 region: CASSDKDRVYNEQFF. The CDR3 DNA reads TGTGCCAGCAGCGACAAGGACAGGGTCTACAATGAGCAGTTCTTC.

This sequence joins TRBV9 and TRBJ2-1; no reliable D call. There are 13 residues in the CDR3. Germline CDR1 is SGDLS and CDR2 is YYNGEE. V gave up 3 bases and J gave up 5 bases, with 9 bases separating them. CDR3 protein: CASSATTDNEQFF. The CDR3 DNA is TGTGCCAGCAGCGCAACTACAGACAATGAGCAGTTCTTC.

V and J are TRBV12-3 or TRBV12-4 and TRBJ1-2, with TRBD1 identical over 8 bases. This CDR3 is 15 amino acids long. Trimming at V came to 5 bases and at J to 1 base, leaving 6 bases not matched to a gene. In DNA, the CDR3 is TGTGCCAGCAGTCTGTGGACAGGGAATAACTATGGCTACACCTTC. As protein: CASSLWTGNNYGYTF.

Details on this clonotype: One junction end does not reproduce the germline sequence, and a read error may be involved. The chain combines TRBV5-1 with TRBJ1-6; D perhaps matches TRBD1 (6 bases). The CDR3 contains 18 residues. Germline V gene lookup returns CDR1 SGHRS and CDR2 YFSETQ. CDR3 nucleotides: TGCGCCAGCAGCCCCACCGCCCGACAGGCGAATTATAATTCACCCCCCCACTTT. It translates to CASSPTARQANYNSPPHF.

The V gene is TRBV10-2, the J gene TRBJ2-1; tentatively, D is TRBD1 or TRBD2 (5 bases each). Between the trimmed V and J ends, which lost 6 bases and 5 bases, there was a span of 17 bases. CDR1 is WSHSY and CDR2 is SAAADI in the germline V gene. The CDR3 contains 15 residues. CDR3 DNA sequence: TGCGCCAGCAGAACCGGGACCCTAAGAGACAATGAGCAGTTCTTC. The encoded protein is CASRTGTLRDNEQFF.

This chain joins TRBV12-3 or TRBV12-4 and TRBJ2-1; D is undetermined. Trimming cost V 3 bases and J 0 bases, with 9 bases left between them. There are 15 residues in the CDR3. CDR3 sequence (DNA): TGTGCCAGCAGTTTTCTATATAGCTCCTACAATGAGCAGTTCTTC. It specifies CASSFLYSSYNEQFF.

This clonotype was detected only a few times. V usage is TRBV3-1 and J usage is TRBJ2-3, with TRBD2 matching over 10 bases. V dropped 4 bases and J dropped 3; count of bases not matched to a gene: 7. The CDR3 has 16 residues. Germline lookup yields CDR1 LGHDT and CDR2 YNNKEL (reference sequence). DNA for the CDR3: TGTGCCAGCAGCCCCCTGGCTAGCGGGAGAACAGATACGCAGTATTTT. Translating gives CASSPLASGRTDTQYF.

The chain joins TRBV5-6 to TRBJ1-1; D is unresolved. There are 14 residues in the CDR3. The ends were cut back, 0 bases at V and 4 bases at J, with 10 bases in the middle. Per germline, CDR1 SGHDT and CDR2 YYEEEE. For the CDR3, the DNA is TGTGCCAGCAGCTTGGCCCGCGGCCCCACTGAAGCTTTCTTT. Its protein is CASSLARGPTEAFF.

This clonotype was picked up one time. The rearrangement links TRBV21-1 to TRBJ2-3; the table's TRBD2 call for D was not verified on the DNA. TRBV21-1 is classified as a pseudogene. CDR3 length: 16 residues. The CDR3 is CASSKAPSGGSDTQYF. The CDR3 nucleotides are TGTGCCAGCAGCAAAGCGCCCAGCGGGGGGAGTGATACGCAGTATTTT.

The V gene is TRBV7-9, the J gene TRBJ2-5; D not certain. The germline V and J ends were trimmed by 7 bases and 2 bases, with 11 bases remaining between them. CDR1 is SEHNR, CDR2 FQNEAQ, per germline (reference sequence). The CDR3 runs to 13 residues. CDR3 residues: CASNFSLQETQYF. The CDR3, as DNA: TGTGCCAGCAACTTCTCGCTTCAAGAGACCCAGTACTTC. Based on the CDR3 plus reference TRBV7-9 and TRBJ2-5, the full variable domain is DTGVSQNPRHKITKRGQNVTFRCDPISEHNRLYWYRQTLGQGPEFLTYFQNEAQLEKSRLLSDRFSAERPKGSFSTLEIQRTEQGDSAMYLCASNFSLQETQYFGPGTRLLVL.